This T cell receptor (beta chain) was obtained from a study of regulatory T cells in long-lasting Graves disease (dated by TCRdb to the early 2020s). Background for the entire study: Patients with newly diagnosed Graves' disease had been on antithyroid drugs for under 3 months. A total of around 35 samples were covered by TCR sequencing, comprising around 13 persistent and around 20 newly diagnosed Graves' disease patients. The study was registered as a clinical trial and conducted in China. Peripheral blood TCR sequencing and RNA sequencing compared persistent Graves' disease patients with newly diagnosed Graves' disease patients. Here is what the overall study found, with its caveats: A larger number of public clonotypes was shared among persistent patients (more than 2,500) than among newly diagnosed patients (over 850). Sequencing and analysis were limited to the TCR beta chain. As a limitation, the authors acknowledged that the small sample size may reduce accuracy. Compared with newly diagnosed patients, patients with persistent Graves' disease had lower TCR Shannon entropy and fewer highly expanded clones, which suggests clonal expansion. Only peripheral blood was studied, because thyroid tissue, the primary lesion, was inaccessible.

The library came from multiplex PCR. Instrument on record: Illumina HiSeq 4000. iRepertoire HTBI primers and Arm-PCR amplification of CDR3 regions were used to construct TCR beta libraries. PCR products were gel purified before sequencing. For the original study's pipeline: A total of some 65 TRBV and under 15 TRBJ segments were identified across samples and were used for gene usage analysis of CDR3 amino acid clonotypes. COPE and FqMerger were used to merge the filtered high-quality paired reads into contigs. BLAST was used to align contigs to IMGT TRBV, TRBD and TRBJ reference genes, and CDR3 was defined according to IMGT. Any clonotype with a frequency above 0.1% was counted as a highly expanded clone. Shannon entropy was used to measure repertoire diversity, and the Gini coefficient was used to measure V-J evenness. Public clonotypes were defined as clonotypes shared by more than one individual. The public reads were quality trimmed at Q25 with fastp and then assembled into clones with MiXCR by TCRdb, keeping productive beta chains. Rows are combined by CDR3 protein, so each entry shows the most common genes and DNA. The V and J calls come from TCRdb's annotation, not from the publication. This sample comprises roughly 380,000 distinct CDR3 sequences, roughly 17% of them detected only once. The ten most abundant clones make up about 32% of the sample.

The time point label, read with the paper, signifies: newly diagnosed GD, antithyroid drugs for less than 3 months. RNA was extracted from PBMCs in TRIzol for both TCR sequencing and RNA sequencing. The diagnosis of Graves' disease followed American Thyroid Association guidelines. The patients came from an endocrinology department in Xi'an, China. Each patient gave around 9 milliliters of peripheral blood, collected in an EDTA anticoagulant tube. Ficoll Paque Plus density gradient separation was used to isolate PBMCs, and no further T cell sorting was done. An Agilent 2100 Bioanalyzer and agarose gel were used to check RNA quality, while a NanoDrop 2000 measured RNA concentration. This clonotype was recorded at least ten times. The antigen this receptor binds is unknown. The sample holds no much larger clone one base away, and base qualities are not on file. In addition, the sample was reused for a study of T cells in Graves' hyperthyroidism and ophthalmopathy. The second study reports: Graves' hyperthyroidism was defined as stable when no progression to ophthalmopathy occurred over 18 months of follow-up. Hyperthyroidism patients were newly diagnosed, with disease duration under 2 months, and aged 18 to 65 years. The study excluded patients with uncontrolled infections, other autoimmune diseases, pregnancy or lactation. Diagnoses were based on clinical symptoms, serum thyroxine and TRAb, thyroid ultrasound and orbital computed tomography. A first-round RT-PCR of the TCR CDR3 used the HTBI primer set with the Qiagen OneStep RT-PCR kit. Most expanded thyroid clonotypes (frequency above 0.001) were also found in blood, which suggests that blood repertoires may mirror thyroid immune responses. Ophthalmopathy was separated from stable hyperthyroidism by a 13 V-J signature model, with over 85% sensitivity and roughly 81% specificity obtained in cross-validation and 80%/75% obtained in testing. In validation, the model predicted progression to ophthalmopathy with roughly 70% sensitivity and less than 80% specificity, a median of 6.5 months before onset. TCR V-J signatures able to tell the groups apart were searched for in a discovery cohort of 90 to 100 patients, of whom 43 had Graves' ophthalmopathy and more than 55 had stable Graves' hyperthyroidism. Prospective prediction of ophthalmopathy was tested in an independent validation cohort consisting of 18 hyperthyroidism patients and around 16 patients who later progressed to ophthalmopathy. The 85 to 100 discovery patients were divided at random into training and test sets in a 7:3 ratio. Thyroid tissue and blood T-cell repertoires from six Graves' hyperthyroidism patients were also compared in the study. After blood sampling, hyperthyroidism patients were treated with methimazole at a starting dose of 30 mg daily, and ophthalmopathy patients were treated with high-dose intravenous methylprednisolone. A second multiplex PCR round built the libraries, followed by size selection and purification. Paired-end sequencing of the libraries was performed with 100 bp reads on an Illumina HiSeq2000. Raw data were processed with SOAPnuke, discarding reads with adapters, uncalled bases, mean Phred below 15, or no exact constant-primer or identifier match. High-quality paired reads were merged using COPE v1.2.5, and each unique nucleotide sequence was defined as a clonotype. MiTCR v1.1 was used to align clonotypes to the IMGT TRBV, TRBD and TRBJ reference segments. The analysis included only V-J combinations with a frequency above 0.0001, which together covered more than 99% of the repertoires. The TCS score was defined as F50 (clonal expansion) divided by E x V (chaos), with BLOSUM62-based TCRdist calculated between CDR3 peptides within each V-J. Welch's t-statistics and random forest reduced several hundred V-J features to 10 to 15, which were used in a naive Bayes classifier (R e1071). No statistical method was used to fix the sample size in advance, and group allocation was not hidden from the investigators. TCR Vbeta CDR3 sequencing of some 140 peripheral blood samples (fewer than 45 ophthalmopathy, under 80 hyperthyroidism and 17 progressor patients) is reported in the paper.

The sample consisted of peripheral blood mononuclear cells (PBMCs), taken at new diagnosis, from a patient treated with antithyroid drugs. This sequence was found in a middle-aged man with Graves disease. Donor details come from another sample of the same person, matched by shared clones.

The nucleotide sequence is TGTGCCAGCACCACTATGGGTCGCGCGGGGGACTTCTCCTACGAGCAGTACTTC. It translates as CASTTMGRAGDFSYEQYF. The chain couples TRBV7-8 to TRBJ2-7; 7 bases in the junction line up with TRBD2. The CDR3 spans 18 residues, from the cysteine through the phenylalanine. Only CDR3 DNA remains: 54 bases, in frame from the first base. Taken from the germline V gene, the CDR1 and CDR2 loops are SGHVS and FQNEAQ. Germline trimming: 7 bases from V, 0 bases from J; junction bases outside gene matches: 18.